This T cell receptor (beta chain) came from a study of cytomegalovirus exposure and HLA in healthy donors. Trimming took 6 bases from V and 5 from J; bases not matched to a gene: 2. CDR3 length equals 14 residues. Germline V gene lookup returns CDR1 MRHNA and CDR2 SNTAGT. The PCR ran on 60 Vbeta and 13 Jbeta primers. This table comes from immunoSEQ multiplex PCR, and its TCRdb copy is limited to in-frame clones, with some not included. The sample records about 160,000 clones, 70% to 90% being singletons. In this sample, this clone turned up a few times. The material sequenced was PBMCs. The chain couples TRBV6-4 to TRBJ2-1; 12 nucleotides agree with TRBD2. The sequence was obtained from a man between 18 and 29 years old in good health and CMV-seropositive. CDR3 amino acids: CASSRLAGDNEQFF. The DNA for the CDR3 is TGTGCCAGCAGCCGACTAGCGGGGGACAATGAGCAGTTCTTC.